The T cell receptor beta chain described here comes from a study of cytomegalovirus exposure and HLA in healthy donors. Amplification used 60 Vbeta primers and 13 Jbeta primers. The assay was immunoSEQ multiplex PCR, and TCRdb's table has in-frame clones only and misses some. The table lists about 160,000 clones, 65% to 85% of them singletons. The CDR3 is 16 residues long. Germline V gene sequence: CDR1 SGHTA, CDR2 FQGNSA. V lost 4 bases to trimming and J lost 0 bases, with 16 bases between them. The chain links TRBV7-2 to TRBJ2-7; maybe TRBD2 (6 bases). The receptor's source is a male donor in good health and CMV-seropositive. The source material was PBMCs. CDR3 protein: CASSSQGGTPSYEQYF. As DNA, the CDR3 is TGTGCCAGCAGCTCTCAGGGCGGGACCCCCTCCTACGAGCAGTACTTC.